These 15 T cell receptor beta chains were sequenced from one sample in a study of cytomegalovirus exposure and HLA in healthy donors. The PCR made use of 60 Vbeta and 13 Jbeta primers. TCRdb keeps only in-frame clones here, not all; method: immunoSEQ multiplex PCR. This table has some 160,000 clones, around four fifths appearing once. The source material was PBMCs. The receptors shown here come from a male donor in good health and CMV-seronegative.

The genes are TRBV28 and TRBJ2-1; 10 bases agree with TRBD2. Germline lookup yields CDR1 MDHEN and CDR2 SYDVKM. Trimming cost V 5 bases and J 9 bases; bases outside gene matches: 13. There are 16 residues in the CDR3. The CDR3: CASSPDGLAGVGEQFF. Here the CDR3 DNA reads TGTGCCAGCAGTCCCGACGGGCTAGCGGGAGTCGGTGAGCAGTTCTTC.

This clone occurred once. The chain employs TRBV6-5 and TRBJ2-7; 13 nucleotides match TRBD2. The length of the CDR3 is 15 residues. Trimming took 6 bases from V and 4 from J; bases not matched to a gene: 6. CDR1 and CDR2 (germline): MNHEY, SVGAGI. The CDR3 nucleotides read TGTGCCAGCAGCCAAGGACTAGCGGGAGTTTACGAGCAGTACTTC. This translates into CASSQGLAGVYEQYF.

The rearrangement links TRBV7-9 to TRBJ2-7; 8 nucleotides line up with TRBD1. V gave up 5 bases and J gave up 4 bases; unmatched junction bases: 7. The CDR3 length is 14 residues. Per the germline V gene, CDR1 is SEHNR and CDR2 is FQNEAQ (reference sequence). The CDR3 spells CASSPSGTGYEQYF. The DNA of the CDR3 is TGTGCCAGCAGCCCCTCCGGGACAGGATACGAGCAGTACTTC.

This clone came up once. The gene calls are TRBV9 and TRBJ2-7; TRBD2 agrees at 12 bases. The germline gives CDR1 SGDLS, CDR2 YYNGEE. The CDR3 runs 15 residues. J was trimmed by 3 bases and V by 3 bases; bases with no gene match: 4. The CDR3 loop is CASSATSGGFYEQYF. For the CDR3, the DNA is TGTGCCAGCAGCGCCACTAGCGGGGGGTTCTACGAGCAGTACTTC.

This chain uses TRBV27 with TRBJ1-1; TRBD1 agrees at 8 bases. V shed 5 bases and J 4 bases; nucleotides not matched to a gene: 3. Germline V gene data show CDR1 as MNHEY and CDR2 as SMNVEV (reference sequence). CDR3 size: 13 residues. CDR3 coding DNA: TGTGCCAGCAGTCCGGGGACAGGCACTGAAGCTTTCTTT. Protein: CASSPGTGTEAFF.

The chain combines TRBV5-1 with TRBJ1-1; 9 nucleotides line up with TRBD1. Per germline, CDR1 SGHRS and CDR2 YFSETQ. The CDR3 length is 17 residues. V was pared by 0 bases and J by 5 bases, with 11 bases of the junction left unmatched. The CDR3 here is CASSLAYWTGERTEAFF. In DNA, the CDR3 is TGCGCCAGCAGCTTGGCTTACTGGACAGGGGAGAGGACTGAAGCTTTCTTT.

The V and J genes are TRBV9 and TRBJ2-2, with TRBD2 identical over 13 bases. V lost 2 bases to trimming and J lost 5 bases; unmatched junction nucleotides: 3. This CDR3 comprises 16 residues. Per germline, CDR1 SGDLS and CDR2 YYNGEE. CDR3 DNA: TGTGCCAGCAGCGTGCGACTAGCGGGGGGAACCGGGGAGCTGTTTTTT. Translating gives CASSVRLAGGTGELFF.

The V gene is TRBV29-1, the J gene TRBJ2-1; 10 positions match TRBD1. Germline lookup yields CDR1 SQVTM and CDR2 ANQGSEA. Trimming at V came to 2 bases and at J to 5 bases, leaving 9 bases not matched to a gene. The CDR3 runs to 16 residues. The CDR3 loop reads CSVERDRGRLNNEQFF. CDR3 coding DNA: TGCAGCGTTGAACGGGACAGGGGACGGTTGAACAATGAGCAGTTCTTC.

The genes are TRBV6-5 and TRBJ2-7; D is perhaps TRBD2 (5 bases). Trimming took off 6 bases at V and 2 bases at J, with 14 bases between the two ends. The germline V gene has CDR1 MNHEY and CDR2 SVGAGI. This CDR3 has 14 residues. In DNA, the CDR3 is TGTGCCAGCAGCCCCGGTGCCGGGACCTACGAGCAGTACTTC. Its translation is CASSPGAGTYEQYF.

The V gene is TRBV7-4, the J gene TRBJ1-1; D ambiguous. Trimming took off 5 bases at V and 5 bases at J, with 24 bases between the two ends. This CDR3 spans 17 amino acids. Germline values: CDR1 SGHVT, CDR2 SQSDAQ. The CDR3 region is CASSPVREEGMDTEAFF. The DNA for the CDR3 is TGTGCCAGCAGCCCAGTGAGGGAGGAGGGAATGGATACTGAAGCTTTCTTT.

The chain employs TRBV4-3 and TRBJ1-1; 7 bases are shared with TRBD1. The junction had 15 bases not matched to a gene; V was cut back by 0 bases and J by 5 bases. Germline-derived CDR1 and CDR2 are LGHNA and YSLEER. This CDR3 has 18 residues. CDR3 coding DNA: TGCGCCAGCAGCCAAGATCTAGGGGGCAGGGGGTTAGAAACTGAAGCTTTCTTT. Translated: CASSQDLGGRGLETEAFF.

V is TRBV7-2 and J is TRBJ1-1; 7 bases agree with TRBD1. With 1 base clipped from V and 1 base from J, the junction kept 3 bases outside the gene matches. CDR3 length equals 15 residues. Germline V gene lookup returns CDR1 SGHTA and CDR2 FQGNSA. The CDR3 loop is CASSLDAGGNTEAFF. CDR3 coding DNA: TGTGCCAGCAGCTTAGATGCAGGGGGGAACACTGAAGCTTTCTTT.

The chain uses TRBV6-1 and TRBJ1-5; TRBD1 matches at 11 bases. The CDR3 has 16 residues. The germline CDR1 and CDR2 sequences are MNHNS and SASEGT. Germline trimming cut 2 bases from V and 2 bases from J; bases unmatched to any gene: 2. For the CDR3, the DNA is TGTGCCAGCAGTGAACGGGACAGGGGGGGCAATCAGCCCCAGCATTTT. Its translation: CASSERDRGGNQPQHF.

The chain couples TRBV29-1 to TRBJ2-7; possible D gene TRBD1, 6 bases. The germline V and J ends were trimmed by 4 bases and 3 bases, with 16 bases remaining between them. The CDR3 sequence is 14 residues long. Per germline, CDR1 SQVTM and CDR2 ANQGSEA. Here the CDR3 reads CSVAREDRDYEQYF. CDR3 nucleotides: TGCAGCGTTGCCAGAGAGGACAGAGACTACGAGCAGTACTTC.

V gene TRBV6-1 combines with J gene TRBJ2-5; maybe TRBD1 (5 bases). The last part of the DNA fits TRBJ2-7 better; the J call may be wrong. The CDR3 sequence is 16 residues long. CDR1 and CDR2 from the germline V gene are MNHNS and SASEGT. CDR3 bases: TGTGCCAGCAGTGGGGTTACAGGAACCCCTTTCGGCGAGCAGTACTTC. It codes for CASSGVTGTPFGEQYF.